The rows below give T cell receptor beta chains drawn from one sample of a study of cytomegalovirus exposure and HLA in healthy donors. The protocol was immunoSEQ multiplex PCR, while the TCRdb copy is restricted to in-frame clones and leaves out a portion. The profile shows about 110,000 clones, around 85% of them singletons. The sequencing sample was made of PBMCs. Every receptor here comes from a man aged 55 to 69 in good health and CMV-seronegative. Each CDR3 is given with its conserved first and last residue. A D gene is named only where the DNA matches it firmly. Where a row states a size, it is once, few, many or the class of an expanded clone; other rows omit it.

v_call	j_call	d_call	clone_size	cdr3_nt	cdr3_aa
TRBV6-5	TRBJ2-6	NA	few	TGTGCCAGCAGTTCCGTACAGGCCTCTGGGGCCAACGTCCTGACTTTC	CASSSVQASGANVLTF
TRBV5-1	TRBJ1-4	NA	once	TGCGCCAGCAGCTTTAGGGGTGGGTTGGAAAAACTGTTTTTT	CASSFRGGLEKLFF
TRBV6-1	TRBJ1-5	NA	few	TGTGCCAGCAGCGCCGGGGGGGTCAATCAGCCCCAGCATTTT	CASSAGGVNQPQHF
TRBV5-1	TRBJ1-3	NA	NA	TGCGCCAGCAGCTCGCAGGGTGCTGGAAACACCATATATTTT	CASSSQGAGNTIYF
TRBV28	TRBJ2-3	TRBD1	NA	TGTGCCAGCAGTTCACAGGGGGATACGCAGTATTTT	CASSSQGDTQYF
TRBV5-1	TRBJ2-1	TRBD1	few	TGCGCCAGCAGCTTCCGGGACAGGGGGAGCAATGAGCAGTTCTTC	CASSFRDRGSNEQFF
TRBV6-5	TRBJ1-6	NA	NA	TGTGCCAGCAGTTACTCGCAGTGTTTTTCACCCCTCCACTTT	CASSYSQCFSPLHF
TRBV9	TRBJ1-1	NA	NA	TGTGCCAGCAGCGTAGAGGCGAGGGGGGGAGAGGAAGCTTTCTTT	CASSVEARGGEEAFF
TRBV6-1	TRBJ1-6	NA	NA	TGTGCCAGCAGTGAAGCGCTTAGGGGCAATTCACCCCTCCACTTT	CASSEALRGNSPLHF
TRBV5-1	TRBJ2-5	TRBD1	NA	TGCGCCAGCAGCCTTTTTAGGGACAGGGGGGGCCAAGAGACCCAGTACTTC	CASSLFRDRGGQETQYF
TRBV11-2	TRBJ1-3	NA	NA	TGTGCCAGCAGCCGCCTAAGGGGCAGAACTGGAAACACCATATATTTT	CASSRLRGRTGNTIYF
TRBV14	TRBJ1-1	NA	NA	TGTGCCAGCAGTCTCCGGGGGGGTGAAGCTTTCTTT	CASSLRGGEAFF
TRBV2	TRBJ2-1	TRBD1	NA	TGTGCCAGCAGTGACGGCAGGGGGCTACGCGATGAGCAGTTCTTC	CASSDGRGLRDEQFF
TRBV7-9	TRBJ2-1	TRBD2	once	TGTGCCAGCAGCACCGCGGGGGGGCGCTACAATGAGCAGTTCTTC	CASSTAGGRYNEQFF
TRBV15	TRBJ2-5	TRBD1	NA	TGTGCCACCAGCAGAGGAGGGGGCGAGACCCAGTACTTC	CATSRGGGETQYF
TRBV7-2	TRBJ2-5	NA	few	TGTGCCAGCAGCCACAGATACTCCCAAGAGACCCAGTACTTC	CASSHRYSQETQYF
TRBV7-8	TRBJ2-5	NA	NA	TGTGCCAGCAGCCCCGGGTGGGGGCAGGAAGAGACCCAGTACTTC	CASSPGWGQEETQYF
TRBV7-2	TRBJ1-1	NA	NA	TGTGCCAGCAGCCCCCCGGGGGGGGCCACTGAAGCTTTCTTT	CASSPPGGATEAFF
TRBV19	TRBJ2-3	TRBD1	NA	TGTGCCAGTAGTCCCCCCGTGACAGGGGCCCCAGATACGCAGTATTTT	CASSPPVTGAPDTQYF
TRBV7-9	TRBJ2-7	TRBD1	NA	TGTGCCAGCAGAGGGGACAGTTCCTACGAGCAGCACTTC	CASRGDSSYEQHF
TRBV7-2	TRBJ2-2	TRBD2	NA	TGTGCCAGCAGCTTAGGGGGGGGTTATACCGGGGAGCTGTTTTTT	CASSLGGGYTGELFF
TRBV6-5	TRBJ2-7	NA	once	TGTGCCAGCAGTTGGGCCCGGGACTCCTACGAGCAGTACTTC	CASSWARDSYEQYF
TRBV28	TRBJ2-5	NA	NA	TGTGCCAGCACCAGACAGCTCCAAGAGACCCAGTACTTC	CASTRQLQETQYF
TRBV6-1	TRBJ1-1	NA	NA	TGTGCCAGCAGTGAGAGGGTGGACAGAGGGAACACTGAAGCTTTCTTT	CASSERVDRGNTEAFF
TRBV30	TRBJ2-7	NA	NA	TGTGCCGGCGCTCATTCCACAGGGTCCTACGGGCAGTACTTC	CAGAHSTGSYGQYF
TRBV7-2	TRBJ2-3	NA	NA	TGTGCCAGCAGCTTAGGGTTTAGTCATACAGATACGCAGTATTTT	CASSLGFSHTDTQYF
TRBV5-1	TRBJ1-1	TRBD1	few	TGCGCCAGCAGCGGGACAGGGGCTGGGACTGAAGCTTTCTTT	CASSGTGAGTEAFF